The 3 T cell receptor beta chains reported below all come from one sample, sequenced in a study of blood T cell repertoires in COVID-19. Repertoires were generated with immunoSEQ multiplex PCR, while TCRdb's copy carries only in-frame clones and drops some. The sample holds 200,000 to 300,000 clones, approximately 92% seen once. The sequenced sample consisted of peripheral blood. These receptors were collected from a person aged 18-29 years with COVID-19, enrolled during active disease.

This sequence joins TRBV19 and TRBJ2-1; D is possibly TRBD1 (7 bases). Trimming removed 7 bases at V and 4 bases at J, with 14 bases between. The CDR3 has 14 residues. In germline, CDR1 is LNHDA, CDR2 SQIVND (reference sequence). In DNA form, the CDR3 reads TGTGCCAGTACAGGGGGGATTATGTACAATGAGCAGTTCTTC. Residues: CASTGGIMYNEQFF.

V usage is TRBV5-1 and J usage is TRBJ2-3; D is unresolved. Deletions cut 1 base from V and 0 bases from J, with 9 bases between. This CDR3 region has 15 residues. Germline CDR1 reads SGHRS; CDR2 reads YFSETQ. In DNA, the CDR3 is TGCGCCAGCAGCTTGATCACATTCAGCACAGATACGCAGTATTTT. Translation gives CASSLITFSTDTQYF.

The V call is TRBV6-2 or TRBV6-3, the J call TRBJ2-7; tentatively, D is TRBD2 (6 bases). CDR1 is MNHEY, CDR2 SVGEGT, per germline. The CDR3 extends over 14 amino acids. The V gene lost 2 bases and the J gene lost 9 bases, with 17 bases spanning the gap. CDR3 bases: TGTGCCAGCAGTTACGTGGCGGGACCTACGGTGCAGTACTTC. Its translation is CASSYVAGPTVQYF.